Each of the 27 T cell receptor beta chains below was sequenced from the same sample in a study of T cell repertoires in ileal Crohn's disease. TCRdb's copy holds only in-frame clones and misses some; the assay was immunoSEQ multiplex PCR. The sample lists some 16,000 clones; around 70% were seen once. The time point: neoterminal ileum biopsy at postoperative endoscopy, about 6 months after surgery. Specimen: ileal tissue. The receptors derive from an adult with Crohn's disease.

This clone was recorded only once. J is TRBJ2-3 and V is TRBV2; 8 bases are a match to TRBD2. The CDR3 extends over 16 amino acids. Germline CDR1 is SNHLY and CDR2 is FYNNEI. With 4 bases clipped from V and 8 bases from J, the junction kept 14 bases outside the gene matches. The CDR3 sequence: CASSVNQAGVGSTQYF. In nucleotides, the CDR3 is TGTGCCAGCAGTGTGAATCAAGCGGGGGTGGGAAGTACGCAGTATTTT. Combining the CDR3 with reference TRBV2 and TRBJ2-3 gives the whole variable domain EPEVTQTPSHQVTQMGQEVILRCVPISNHLYFYWYRQILGQKVEFLVSFYNNEISEKSEIFDDQFSVERPDGSNFTLKIRSTKLEDSAMYFCASSVNQAGVGSTQYFGPGTRLTVL.

This clone occurred once. V usage is TRBV7-3 and J usage is TRBJ2-1; D not resolved. CDR3 length equals 13 residues. Trimming stripped 0 bases from V and 6 bases from J, with 6 bases between. Germline V lookup: CDR1 SGHTA, CDR2 FQGTGA. The CDR3 DNA follows: TGTGCCAGCAGCTTAACGAGGTTCAATGAGCAGTTCTTC. Encoded protein: CASSLTRFNEQFF.

The rearrangement links TRBV4-1 to TRBJ1-5; the match to TRBD1 covers 7 bases. The CDR3 length is 15 residues. Germline CDR1 is MGHRA and CDR2 is YSYEKL. V lost 0 bases and J lost 4; bases outside the gene matches: 3. The CDR3 nucleotides read TGCGCCAGCAGCCAAGAAGGGGGCCTAAATCAGCCCCAGCATTTT. It codes for CASSQEGGLNQPQHF.

The chain is built from TRBV6-6 and TRBJ1-3; D is unclear. CDR3 size: 14 residues. From germline, CDR1 is MNHNY and CDR2 SVGAGI (reference sequence). V dropped 4 bases and J dropped 2 bases, with 9 bases sitting between them. CDR3 in amino acids: CASSLGGTGNTIYF. The CDR3 DNA is TGTGCCAGCAGTTTGGGAGGGACTGGAAACACCATATATTTT.

This sequence joins TRBV4-2 and TRBJ1-2; D is possibly TRBD1 (6 bases). The CDR3 sequence is 15 residues long. Germline-derived CDR1 and CDR2 are LGHNA and YNFKEQ. V was trimmed by 0 bases and J by 3 bases, leaving 11 bases between them. CDR3 residues: CASSQDNRVDYGYTF. CDR3 sequence (DNA): TGTGCCAGCAGCCAAGATAACAGGGTGGACTATGGCTACACCTTC.

The CDR3 region is CASSAGTGSSYEQYF. CDR3 nucleotides: TGTGCCAGCAGCGCCGGGACTGGGAGCTCCTACGAGCAGTACTTC. The chain links TRBV7-6 to TRBJ2-7, with D possibly being TRBD2 (6 bases). V was cut by 5 bases and J by 0 bases, with 14 bases left in between. CDR1 and CDR2 (germline): SGHVS, FNYEAQ. The CDR3 loop spans 15 amino acids.

The J gene is TRBJ2-2, the V gene TRBV2; no definite D call. CDR1 is SNHLY, CDR2 FYNNEI, per germline. V dropped 4 bases and J dropped 0 bases, with 9 bases sitting between them. The CDR3 has 15 amino acids. CDR3 DNA sequence: TGTGCCAGCAGTGCCTACAGTTCGAACACCGGGGAGCTGTTTTTT. Its translation: CASSAYSSNTGELFF.

The chain is built from TRBV5-1 and TRBJ2-5; 11 positions match TRBD2. CDR1 SGHRS and CDR2 YFSETQ come from the germline V gene. The CDR3 extends over 14 amino acids. The junction had 2 bases not matched to a gene; V was cut back by 4 bases and J by 3 bases. CDR3: CASSLAGGKETQYF. CDR3 coding DNA: TGCGCCAGCAGCCTAGCGGGGGGTAAAGAGACCCAGTACTTC.

The chain carries TRBV9 and TRBJ2-1; 12 positions match TRBD2. The CDR3 is 16 residues long. From germline, CDR1 is SGDLS and CDR2 YYNGEE. V lost 2 bases, J lost 7 bases, and 7 bases stayed unmatched. The CDR3 DNA reads as TGTGCCAGCAGCGTCAGATGGACTAGCGGGACAAATGAGCAGTTCTTC. Protein: CASSVRWTSGTNEQFF.

This clone has a handful of counts. Written as DNA, the CDR3 is TGTGCCAGTAGTGGGAACAGGGGAGGCAATCAGCCCCAGCATTTT. This gives the protein CASSGNRGGNQPQHF. The chain links TRBV19 to TRBJ1-5; 7 bases map to TRBD1. CDR1 and CDR2 (germline): LNHDA, SQIVND (reference sequence). V dropped 5 bases and J dropped 2; count of bases not matched to a gene: 6. The CDR3 sequence is 15 residues long.

The rearrangement uses TRBV19 and TRBJ1-1; unclear D gene. This CDR3 spans 17 amino acids. Per germline, CDR1 LNHDA and CDR2 SQIVND (reference sequence). V lost 3 bases and J 8 bases, leaving 25 bases between the germline ends. The CDR3 region has the DNA TGTGCCAGTAGTATGTGGGAGGGCCGAGCAGAAGGGAGGGAAGCTTTCTTT. Encoded protein: CASSMWEGRAEGREAFF.

The gene calls are TRBV19 and TRBJ2-3; 7 nucleotides line up with TRBD1. Germline V gives CDR1 LNHDA, CDR2 SQIVND (reference sequence). This CDR3 is built from 17 residues. V shed 5 bases, J shed 3 bases, and the junction held 14 bases outside the gene matches. CDR3 protein: CASSAVGGQGVTDTQYF. CDR3 coding DNA: TGTGCCAGTAGTGCCGTCGGTGGTCAGGGGGTTACAGATACGCAGTATTTT.

The chain combines TRBV7-2 with TRBJ1-2; possibly TRBD1 for D (5 bases). CDR3 length: 12 amino acids. The germline gives CDR1 SGHTA, CDR2 FQGNSA. Between the trimmed V and J ends, which lost 5 bases and 7 bases, there was a span of 11 bases. The CDR3 loop is CASSPVQGGYTF. CDR3 sequence (DNA): TGTGCCAGCAGCCCAGTCCAGGGTGGCTACACCTTC.

The V gene is TRBV4-1, the J gene TRBJ1-6; D is possibly TRBD1 (5 bases). The V gene's germline CDR1 is MGHRA and CDR2 YSYEKL. Trimming shortened V by 1 base and J by 3 bases, and 13 bases separated the two germline ends. The CDR3 spans 17 residues. This chain's CDR3 is CASSQGPPRDYNSPLHF. The CDR3 bases are TGCGCCAGCAGCCAAGGCCCGCCCAGGGACTATAATTCACCCCTCCACTTT.

The chain has TRBV6-5 and TRBJ1-5, with unresolved D. This CDR3 has 14 residues. V gave up 4 bases and J gave up 5 bases, with 12 bases separating them. Germline V gene sequence: CDR1 MNHEY, CDR2 SVGAGI. The CDR3 region has the DNA TGTGCCAGCAGTTCCCTACGGCAGGATCAGCCCCAGCATTTT. It encodes CASSSLRQDQPQHF.

This sequence joins TRBV7-9 and TRBJ1-2; D perhaps matches TRBD1 (5 bases). The CDR3 covers 14 residues. With 1 base removed from V and 2 bases from J, the gap between germline ends came to 8 bases. Per germline, CDR1 SEHNR and CDR2 FQNEAQ (reference sequence). The CDR3 loop is CASSLESGNYGYTF. The CDR3 DNA sequence: TGTGCCAGCAGCTTAGAGTCAGGGAACTATGGCTACACCTTC.

This clone was seen more than once but under ten times. This sequence joins TRBV7-2 and TRBJ2-7; D may be TRBD2 (7 bases). CDR3 size: 16 residues. Germline values: CDR1 SGHTA, CDR2 FQGNSA. V was trimmed by 2 bases and J by 2 bases, leaving 16 bases between them. The CDR3 is CASSLMNVGGAYEQYF. As DNA, the CDR3 is TGTGCCAGCAGCTTAATGAATGTAGGGGGGGCCTACGAGCAGTACTTC.

This chain uses TRBV4-1 with TRBJ1-5; TRBD1 matches 12 bases. The CDR3 sequence is 16 residues long. Germline V gene lookup returns CDR1 MGHRA and CDR2 YSYEKL. V lost 4 bases to trimming and J lost 4 bases; unmatched junction nucleotides: 5. The CDR3 loop reads CASSRPGQGANQPQHF. In DNA, the CDR3 is TGCGCCAGCAGCCGACCGGGACAGGGGGCGAATCAGCCCCAGCATTTT.

The DNA of the CDR3 is TGCGCCAGCAGCCGAGGGGAGGGTACCCTCCACTTT. It yields the protein CASSRGEGTLHF. This chain uses TRBV5-1 with TRBJ1-6; tentative D call: TRBD1 (5 bases). Trimming took off 4 bases at V and 14 bases at J, with 13 bases between the two ends. The CDR3 sequence is 12 residues long. Germline V gene sequence: CDR1 SGHRS, CDR2 YFSETQ.

The chain is built from TRBV30 and TRBJ2-5, with TRBD2 identical over 7 bases. This CDR3 has 12 amino acids. Germline values: CDR1 GTSNPN, CDR2 SVGIG (reference sequence). Germline trimming cut 3 bases from V and 10 bases from J; bases unmatched to any gene: 8. The CDR3 reads CAWRDRPGGQYF. CDR3 nucleotides: TGTGCCTGGAGGGACCGCCCGGGGGGCCAGTACTTC.

V usage is TRBV5-4 and J usage is TRBJ2-6; 7 bases are a match to TRBD1. CDR3 length: 15 amino acids. Per the germline V gene, CDR1 is SGHNT and CDR2 is YYREEE (reference sequence). J was trimmed by 1 base and V by 4 bases; bases with no gene match: 2. This CDR3 is CASSPGGSGANVLTF. The CDR3 bases are TGTGCCAGCAGCCCAGGGGGATCTGGGGCCAACGTCCTGACTTTC.

On this clone itself: One end of the junction does not line up with germline, which may come from a read error. This rearrangement joins TRBV7-7 to TRBJ2-3; D not certain. CDR3 size: 13 residues. Germline-derived CDR1 and CDR2 are SSHAT and FNYEAQ (reference sequence). The CDR3 coding sequence is TGTGCTAGCAGCTACTCGTGGACAGATACGCAGTATTTT. It codes for CASSYSWTDTQYF.

Only a few counts were recorded for this clone. This chain connects TRBV4-1 to TRBJ2-3; TRBD2 agrees at 7 bases. The CDR3 covers 16 residues. Germline CDR1 MGHRA, CDR2 YSYEKL. Trimming cost V 1 base and J 0 bases; bases outside gene matches: 4. The CDR3 DNA follows: TGCGCCAGCAGCCAAGTCGGCGGGGGTAGCACAGATACGCAGTATTTT. This codes for CASSQVGGGSTDTQYF.

The chain is built from TRBV15 and TRBJ2-1; 9 bases align to TRBD1. Germline CDR1 is LNHNV and CDR2 is YYDKDF (reference sequence). V was pared by 6 bases and J by 7 bases, with 4 bases of the junction left unmatched. The CDR3 loop spans 13 amino acids. The CDR3 bases are TGTGCCACCAGAGGACAGGGGAAGAATGAGCAGTTCTTC. Residues: CATRGQGKNEQFF.

V usage is TRBV7-2 and J usage is TRBJ1-2; D may be TRBD1 (5 bases). CDR3 size: 15 residues. Trimming cost V 1 base and J 0 bases, with 9 bases left between them. Germline CDR1 is SGHTA and CDR2 is FQGNSA. CDR3 sequence (DNA): TGTGCCAGCAGCTTAGAGGGGATTTCTAACTATGGCTACACCTTC. Translated, it gives CASSLEGISNYGYTF.

The chain uses TRBV7-9 and TRBJ2-2; possible D gene TRBD2, 6 bases. The CDR3 extends over 14 amino acids. Per the germline V gene, CDR1 is SEHNR and CDR2 is FQNEAQ (reference sequence). Trimming cost V 7 bases and J 1 base, with 10 bases left between them. The CDR3 here is CASIPGLNTGELFF. The CDR3 coding sequence is TGTGCCAGCATCCCGGGACTGAACACCGGGGAGCTGTTTTTT.

This rearrangement joins TRBV29-1 to TRBJ1-1; no clear D. The V gene's germline CDR1 is SQVTM and CDR2 ANQGSEA. This CDR3 spans 11 amino acids. Trimming took off 3 bases at V and 10 bases at J, with 12 bases between the two ends. CDR3 sequence (DNA): TGCAGCGTTGAGGTGGCAAAGCGAGCTTTCTTT. Residues: CSVEVAKRAFF.